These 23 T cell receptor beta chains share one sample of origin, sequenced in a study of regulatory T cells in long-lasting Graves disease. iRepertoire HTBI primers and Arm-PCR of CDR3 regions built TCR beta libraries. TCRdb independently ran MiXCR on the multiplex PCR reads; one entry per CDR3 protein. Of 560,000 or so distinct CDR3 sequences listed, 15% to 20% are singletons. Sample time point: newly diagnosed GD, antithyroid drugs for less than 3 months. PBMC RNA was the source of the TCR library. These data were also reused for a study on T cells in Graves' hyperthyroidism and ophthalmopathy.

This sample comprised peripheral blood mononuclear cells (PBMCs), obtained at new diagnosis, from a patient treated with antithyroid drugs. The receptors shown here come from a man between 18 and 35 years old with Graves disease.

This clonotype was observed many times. CDR3 nucleotides: TGTGCTAGTGGTTCCGCCTATGGAGCGGGAGGTTCCCATGAGCAGTTCTTC. Translation: CASGSAYGAGGSHEQFF. The chain couples TRBV12-5 to TRBJ2-1, with TRBD2 identical over 9 bases. Germline V CDR1 and CDR2: LGHNT, FRNRAP. The CDR3 has 17 amino acids. The V segment lost 4 bases and the J segment 8 bases; nucleotides outside the gene matches: 15.

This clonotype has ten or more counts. The CDR3, as DNA: TGTGCCAGCAGTTTATCGGGGACAGCCAATCAGCCCCAGCATTTT. Amino acids: CASSLSGTANQPQHF. This chain connects TRBV27 to TRBJ1-5, with 7 bases matching TRBD1. CDR1 is MNHEY, CDR2 SMNVEV, per germline (reference sequence). The CDR3 sequence is 15 residues long. V dropped 0 bases and J dropped 3; count of bases not matched to a gene: 2.

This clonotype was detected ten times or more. The CDR3 region is CASSIRTSSYNEQFF. The DNA of the CDR3 is TGTGCCAGCAGTATACGGACTAGCTCCTACAATGAGCAGTTCTTC. The chain uses TRBV28 and TRBJ2-1; 7 bases fit TRBD2. J gave up 0 bases and V 5 bases, and 4 bases lay outside the gene matches. The germline V gene has CDR1 MDHEN and CDR2 SYDVKM. The CDR3 is 15 amino acids.

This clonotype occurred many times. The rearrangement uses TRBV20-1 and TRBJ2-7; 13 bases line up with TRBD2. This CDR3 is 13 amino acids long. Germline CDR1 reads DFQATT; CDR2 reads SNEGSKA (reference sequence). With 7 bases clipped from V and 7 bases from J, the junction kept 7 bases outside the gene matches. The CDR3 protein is CSVTSGRAGEQYF. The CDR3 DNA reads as TGCAGTGTCACTAGCGGGAGGGCCGGGGAGCAGTACTTC.

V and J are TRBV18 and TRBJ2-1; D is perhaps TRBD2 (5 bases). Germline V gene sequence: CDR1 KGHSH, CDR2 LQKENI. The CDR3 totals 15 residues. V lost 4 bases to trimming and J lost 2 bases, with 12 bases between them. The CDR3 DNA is TGTGCCAGCTCACTCCAGGACGGGGCCTACAATGAGCAGTTCTTC. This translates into CASSLQDGAYNEQFF.

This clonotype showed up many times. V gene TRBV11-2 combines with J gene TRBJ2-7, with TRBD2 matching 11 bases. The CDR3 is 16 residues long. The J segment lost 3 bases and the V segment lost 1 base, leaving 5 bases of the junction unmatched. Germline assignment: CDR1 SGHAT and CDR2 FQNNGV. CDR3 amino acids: CASSLGLAGGYYEQYF. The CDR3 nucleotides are TGTGCCAGCAGCTTAGGGCTAGCGGGAGGTTACTACGAGCAGTACTTC. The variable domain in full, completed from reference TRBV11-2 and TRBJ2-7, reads EAGVAQSPRYKIIEKRQSVAFWCNPISGHATLYWYQQILGQGPKLLIQFQNNGVVDDSQLPKDRFSAERLKGVDSTLKIQPAKLEDSAVYLCASSLGLAGGYYEQYFGPGTRLTVT.

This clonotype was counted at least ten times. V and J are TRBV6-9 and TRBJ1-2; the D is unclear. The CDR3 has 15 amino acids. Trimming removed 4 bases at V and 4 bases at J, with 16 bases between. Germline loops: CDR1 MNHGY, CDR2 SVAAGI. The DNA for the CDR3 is TGTGCCAGCAGTTCCCCTGGCGTCAGCTCCTATGGCTACACCTTC. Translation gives CASSSPGVSSYGYTF.

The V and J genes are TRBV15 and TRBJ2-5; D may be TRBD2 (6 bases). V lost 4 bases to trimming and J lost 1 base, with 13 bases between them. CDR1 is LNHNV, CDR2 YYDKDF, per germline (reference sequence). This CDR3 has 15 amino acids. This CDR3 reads CATSIGASVQETQYF. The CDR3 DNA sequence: TGTGCCACCAGCATCGGGGCTAGCGTCCAAGAGACCCAGTACTTC.

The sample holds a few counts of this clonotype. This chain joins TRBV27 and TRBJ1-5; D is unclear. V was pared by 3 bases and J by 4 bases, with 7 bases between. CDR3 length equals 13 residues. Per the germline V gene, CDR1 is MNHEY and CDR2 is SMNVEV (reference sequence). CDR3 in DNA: TGTGCCAGCAGTTTCTGGGGAAATCAGCCCCAGCATTTT. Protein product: CASSFWGNQPQHF.

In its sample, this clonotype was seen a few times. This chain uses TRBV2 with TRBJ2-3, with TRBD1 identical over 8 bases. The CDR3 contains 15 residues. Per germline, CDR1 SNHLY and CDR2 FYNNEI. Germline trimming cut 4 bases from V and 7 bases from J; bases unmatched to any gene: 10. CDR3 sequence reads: CASSGQGSRGNTQYF. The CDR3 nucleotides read TGTGCCAGCAGTGGACAGGGGTCCCGGGGAAATACGCAGTATTTT.

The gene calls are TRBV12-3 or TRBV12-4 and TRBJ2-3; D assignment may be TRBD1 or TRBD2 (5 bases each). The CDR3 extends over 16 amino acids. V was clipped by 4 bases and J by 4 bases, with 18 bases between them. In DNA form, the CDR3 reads TGTGCCAGCAGTTCAGGGAGCCCCGGGGCCGCAGATACGCAGTATTTT. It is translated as CASSSGSPGAADTQYF.

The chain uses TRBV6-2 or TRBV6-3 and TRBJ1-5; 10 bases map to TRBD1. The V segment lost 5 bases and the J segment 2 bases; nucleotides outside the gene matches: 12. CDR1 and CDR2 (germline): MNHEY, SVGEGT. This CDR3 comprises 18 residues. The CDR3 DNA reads TGTGCCAGCAGTGATCCCGGGACAGGGGCCCCGGGCAATCAGCCCCAGCATTTT. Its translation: CASSDPGTGAPGNQPQHF.

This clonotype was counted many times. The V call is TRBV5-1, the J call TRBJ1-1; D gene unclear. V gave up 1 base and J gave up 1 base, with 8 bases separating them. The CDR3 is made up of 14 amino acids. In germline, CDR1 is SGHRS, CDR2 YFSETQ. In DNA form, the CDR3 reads TGCGCCAGCAGCTTGTCGCATCAGAACACTGAAGCTTTCTTT. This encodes CASSLSHQNTEAFF. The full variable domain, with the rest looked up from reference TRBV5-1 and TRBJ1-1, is KAGVTQTPRYLIKTRGQQVTLSCSPISGHRSVSWYQQTPGQGLQFLFEYFSETQRNKGNFPGRFSGRQFSNSRSEMNVSTLELGDSALYLCASSLSHQNTEAFFGQGTRLTVV.

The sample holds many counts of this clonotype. Written as DNA, the CDR3 is TGCAGTGCTAGTGAGGGGAGCTACGAGCAGTACTTC. This translates into CSASEGSYEQYF. V is TRBV20-1 and J is TRBJ2-7; TRBD1 or TRBD2 may be the D gene (5 bases each). V lost 3 bases and J 3 bases, leaving 9 bases between the germline ends. The CDR3 runs to 12 residues. CDR1 is DFQATT and CDR2 is SNEGSKA in the germline V gene (reference sequence).

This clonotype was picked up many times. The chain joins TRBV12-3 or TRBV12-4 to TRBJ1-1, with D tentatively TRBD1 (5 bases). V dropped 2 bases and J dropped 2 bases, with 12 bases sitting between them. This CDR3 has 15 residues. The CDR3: CASSLNGAPNTEAFF. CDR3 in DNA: TGTGCCAGCAGTTTAAACGGGGCTCCCAACACTGAAGCTTTCTTT.

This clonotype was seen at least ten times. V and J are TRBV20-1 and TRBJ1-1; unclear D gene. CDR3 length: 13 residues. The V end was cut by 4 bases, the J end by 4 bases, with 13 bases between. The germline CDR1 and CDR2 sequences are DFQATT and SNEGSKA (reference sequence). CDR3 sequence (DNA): TGCAGTGCTAAAGTGGACCTTTTCACTGAAGCTTTCTTT. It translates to CSAKVDLFTEAFF.

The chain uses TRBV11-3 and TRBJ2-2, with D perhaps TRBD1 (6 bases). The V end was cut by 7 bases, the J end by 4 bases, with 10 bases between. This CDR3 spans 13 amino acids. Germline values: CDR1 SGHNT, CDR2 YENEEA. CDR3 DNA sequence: TGTGCCAGCAATGGGGGCGGCACCGGGGAGCTGTTTTTT. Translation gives CASNGGGTGELFF.

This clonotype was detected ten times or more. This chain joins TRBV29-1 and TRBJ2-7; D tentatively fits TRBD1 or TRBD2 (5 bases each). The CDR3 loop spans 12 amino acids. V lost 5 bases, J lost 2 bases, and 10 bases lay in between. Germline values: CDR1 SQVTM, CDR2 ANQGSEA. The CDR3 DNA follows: TGCAGCGTTCGGGACGGTACCTACGAGCAGTACTTC. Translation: CSVRDGTYEQYF.

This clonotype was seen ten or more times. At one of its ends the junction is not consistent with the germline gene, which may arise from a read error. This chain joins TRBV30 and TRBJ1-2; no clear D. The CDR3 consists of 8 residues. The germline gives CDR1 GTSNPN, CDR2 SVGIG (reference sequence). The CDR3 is CAWSWYHF. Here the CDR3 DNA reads TGTGCCTGGAGCTGGTACCACTTC.

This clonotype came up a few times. The CDR3 DNA reads TGTGCCATCAGTGACCCCGACAGGCATGTTGAAAAACTGTTTTTT. This translates into CAISDPDRHVEKLFF. The rearrangement joins TRBV10-3 to TRBJ1-4, with D possibly being TRBD1 (6 bases). Trimming cost V 3 bases and J 7 bases, with 15 bases left between them. The CDR3 sequence is 15 residues long. Looked up from germline, CDR1 is ENHRY and CDR2 is SYGVKD.

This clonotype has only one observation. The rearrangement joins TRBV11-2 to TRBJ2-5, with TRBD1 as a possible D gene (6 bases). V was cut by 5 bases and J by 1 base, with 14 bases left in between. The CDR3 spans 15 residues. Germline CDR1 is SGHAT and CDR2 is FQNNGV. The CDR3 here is CASSRRKTGQETQYF. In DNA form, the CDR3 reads TGTGCCAGCAGCCGACGGAAGACAGGCCAAGAGACCCAGTACTTC.

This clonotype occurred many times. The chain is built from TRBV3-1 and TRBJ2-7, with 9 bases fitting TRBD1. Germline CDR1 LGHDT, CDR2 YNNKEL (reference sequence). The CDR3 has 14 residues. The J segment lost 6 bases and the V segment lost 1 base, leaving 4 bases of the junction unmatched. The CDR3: CASSQGTGESEQYF. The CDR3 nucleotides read TGTGCCAGCAGCCAAGGGACAGGGGAGAGCGAGCAGTACTTC.

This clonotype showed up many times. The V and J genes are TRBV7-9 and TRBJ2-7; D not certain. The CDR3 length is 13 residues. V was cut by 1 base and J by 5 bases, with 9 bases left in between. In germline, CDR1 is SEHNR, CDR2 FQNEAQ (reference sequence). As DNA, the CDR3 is TGTGCCAGCAGCTTAGTGGGCATCGACGAGCAGTACTTC. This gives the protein CASSLVGIDEQYF.